Listed here is a single T cell receptor beta chain. Its target is not known. Generated by immunoSEQ multiplex PCR, the TCRdb table keeps only in-frame clones and is missing some. The sample has 75,000 to 100,000 clones, approximately 93% seen once. This entry is derived from a study of Tregs in tolerant kidney transplant recipients. Mixed chimerism was transient after nonmyeloablative marrow transplants from related graft donors. Unstimulated Tregs (CD4+CD25+CD127-) and CD4+CD25- non-Tregs were sorted from PBMCs. Whole-study findings and limits: Biological reproducibility was not directly addressed in this study. The most relevant donor-specific Treg TCRbeta repertoire apparently came from expansion with activated donor B cells. For some patients, primers changed over time, blocking nucleotide-level comparison.

The sequence was obtained from a human patient who received a combined kidney and bone marrow transplant. Some T cells may have come from the graft donor. Sample: CD4+ T cells from blood (PBMCs), taken 12 months after the transplant.

The CDR3 sequence: CASSYQAGNPSYNEQFF. CDR3 nucleotides: TGTGCCAGCAGCTACCAAGCGGGGAACCCCTCCTACAATGAGCAGTTCTTC. The chain recombines TRBV11-2 with TRBJ2-1, with TRBD2 identical over 7 bases. Looked up from germline, CDR1 is SGHAT and CDR2 is FQNNGV. V lost 4 bases to trimming and J lost 0 bases; unmatched junction nucleotides: 9. CDR3 length equals 17 residues.